The following is a TCR beta chain sequence with its context. This clonotype was seen a few times. Its antigen is currently not known. The sample holds no much larger clone one base away, and base qualities are not on file. Libraries were built with RACE. Data came from a NextSeq 500. During library preparation, unique molecular identifiers were attached to individual cDNA molecules so that TCRs could be counted quantitatively and reproducibly. From each blood RNA sample, both TCR alpha and TCR beta chains were sequenced. As for how the authors treated the data: A median of around 100,000 TCRs per sample was observed, with a range of roughly 20,000 to 750,000. V, J and CDR3 annotation of the TCR reads was carried out using the Decombinator software suite. To make PS versus PT1 abundance plots, every sample was subsampled to the same number of TCRs (28,000). TCRs were defined as expanded if absent before sensitization and observed at least eight times at the 2-week time point. TCRdb passed the public sequencing reads through fastp at Q25 and MiXCR, retaining productive beta sequences. For every CDR3 protein sequence, its rows merge into one entry that carries the most common genes and DNA. The V and J calls were not made by the authors but by TCRdb's processing. Here the sample has about 140,000 distinct CDR3 sequences; 10% to 15% occur a single time. Jointly, the top ten make up around 1.4% of the sample.

The sample comes from a study of human T cells and chemical hapten exposure (dated by TCRdb to the early 2020s). Context from the whole study: For sensitization, 2% DPC in acetone was applied to a roughly 2 cm by roughly 2 cm area of upper inner arm skin. Patients additionally received weekly therapeutic DPC doses to the scalp throughout the approximately 25-week study period. Patch testing was performed on the upper back with Finn chambers containing 0.01% DPC, and the patch tests were scored after 6 days according to International Contact Dermatitis Research Group standards. The mostly female patient cohort included alopecia areata with under or over 50% scalp involvement, alopecia totalis and alopecia universalis. Libraries were pooled for sequencing, and per-sample TCR yields varied mainly because of small differences in library volumes within the pool. Peripheral blood TCR repertoire changes were tracked in vivo in alopecia patients during primary and secondary sensitization to the hapten diphenylcyclopropenone (DPC). Blood samples were taken from patients before sensitization (week 0) and at 2, 6 and about 24 weeks after DPC sensitization. About 30 alopecia patients provided blood for TCR sequencing at one to four time points (pre-sensitization, 2, 6 and 24 weeks). The paper as a whole reports these results and caveats: Patch test score was positively correlated with the number of PT1 expanded TCRs, with significance at thresholds 8, 16 and 32 but not at 4. DPC sensitization did not change the number of TCRs with a frequency above 1 in 1000, and there was no evidence of changes in global repertoire structure. Significantly more large CDR3 similarity clusters were formed by expanded TCRs than by pre-sensitization or healthy control sets, consistent with antigen-driven responses. Because all patients had alopecia, a presumed autoimmune disease, the immune response of the patients might differ from that of healthy individuals. Repeated subsampling changed both the strength of the expansion versus patch-test correlation and the threshold at which the correlation became significant.

The time point label, read with the paper, signifies: patch test 2, 6 weeks after DPC sensitization. What this sample's treatment or condition label stands for: therapeutic diphenylcyclopropenone sensitization with weekly scalp DPC. At every patch-test visit, the blood draw took place before the patch test was put on. Patients were eligible if aged 18 to 70, diagnosed with alopecia and judged suitable for DPC therapy, and pregnant patients were excluded. Total RNA was extracted from unfractionated whole blood collected in Tempus Blood RNA tubes. The CDR3 runs 18 residues from the cysteine to the phenylalanine. Here the CDR3 DNA is all that survives: 54 bases in frame from base 1. CDR1 and CDR2, looked up from the germline V gene, are SNHLY and FYNNEI. Compared with germline, V lacks 4 bases and J lacks 3 bases; bases without a gene match: 8.

The sequence was collected from a woman in her fifties or sixties with alopecia areata. Some clones in this sample may be carry-over from other donors' samples. This chain joins TRBV2 to TRBJ2-3; the junction holds 15 bases that match TRBD2. Sample: whole blood, taken in connection with sensitization to the hapten diphenylcyclopropenone (DPC). The CDR3 reads as follows: CASSGRTSGRAETDTQYF. The DNA sequence is TGTGCCAGCAGTGGAAGGACTAGCGGGAGGGCCGAGACAGATACGCAGTATTTT. Reference TRBV2 and TRBJ2-3 genes cover what lies past the CDR3, so the full variable domain is EPEVTQTPSHQVTQMGQEVILRCVPISNHLYFYWYRQILGQKVEFLVSFYNNEISEKSEIFDDQFSVERPDGSNFTLKIRSTKLEDSAMYFCASSGRTSGRAETDTQYFGPGTRLTVL.